This section outlines one T cell receptor (beta chain) sequence together with its context. Its antigen is unidentified. This CDR3 is built from 13 residues. CDR1 is KGHSH and CDR2 is LQKENI in the germline V gene. The V gene end was trimmed by 4 bases and the J gene end by 1 base; junction bases not matched to a gene: 0. The stimulus was lysate of CMV-infected fibroblasts, around 10 ug/mL. Memory cells lacking CD40L and CD69 with high CD45RO were sorted. Suppressive ART was started during chronic HIV-1 infection in these adults. CD8-depleted PBMCs were stimulated approximately 20 hours with anti-CD28/CD49d costimulation, CD40-blocking antibody and enfuvirtide. Sequencing used immunoSEQ version 4 in survey mode. The data were produced by immunoSEQ multiplex PCR, yet TCRdb's version contains in-frame clones alone and is incomplete. Of 25,000 to 35,000 clones in the sample, around 73% are singletons; the top ten hold 0.65% to 0.85%.

The sample belongs to a study of persistence of HIV-infected CD4 T cells. Study-level information: The sample holds CD4+ T cells responsive to CMV or HIV-1 Gag. Points from the study as a whole: TCRbeta richness was lower in CMV- and Gag-responding cells than in anti-CD3/anti-CD28-responding cells.

Sample: CD4+ T cells sorted from PBMCs after 18-hour stimulation, taken from a patient who received antiretroviral therapy. The clonotype originates from an adult woman with HIV who was CMV-seropositive. The chain carries TRBV18 and TRBJ1-1; 7 bases fit TRBD1. The CDR3 sequence: CASSRDRNTEAFF. The CDR3 region has the DNA TGTGCCAGCTCACGGGACAGGAACACTGAAGCTTTCTTT.